This TCR beta chain came from a study of cytomegalovirus exposure and HLA in healthy donors (dated 2017 in TCRdb). Background for the entire study: According to an earlier analysis of around 600 of the donors, about 170 million T cells yielded 120 million or so unique TCR beta sequences and roughly 280 Gb of sequence data. Both class I and class II loci were covered by HLA typing, at four-digit resolution. An earlier analysis of roughly 600 of the donors used high-throughput TCR beta sequencing to judge whether each TCR beta V gene segment behaved as functional or pseudogenic. About 310 gigabases of sequencing data and 78 million or so unique TCR sequences were included in an early release covering roughly 700 HLA-typed donors. To predict cytomegalovirus infection status, the study combined high-throughput TCR immunosequencing, statistical association of individual TCRs with disease status, and machine learning. The study was designed to test whether signatures of past pathogen exposure could be identified by cataloging public T cell receptors. Along with the approximately 670-subject first cohort, a separate validation cohort of more than 90 different subjects was used. Roughly five DR-DQ haplotypes were handled as single units for association and clustering, since linkage in the cohort was strong. The study used immunosequencing to profile the T cell repertoires of around 600 subjects and linked those repertoires to cytomegalovirus serostatus. Of the 398 genotyped donors, 80% to 90% were placed in the genetic ancestry cluster associated with self-reported Caucasian donors. A later analysis re-analyzed previously published TCR beta repertoires from 500 to 700 donors and added high-resolution HLA genotyping to study TCR occurrence patterns. The number of donors typed differed by locus, with about 629-630 for A, B, C, DRB1 and DQB1, 522 for DQA1, 600 to 610 for DPA1, and around 450 for DPB1. All discovery cohort repertoires had been generated on a single sequencing platform. In a later genetic analysis, genome-wide SNP genotypes for about 65% of the roughly 700 donors were used, and that subset was treated as a discovery cohort. Donor age, sex, ethnicity and CMV serostatus were compiled together with the repertoire data. On average, roughly 250,000 unique TCR beta nucleotide sequences were sequenced per donor among some 430 genotyped donors of the cohort, with roughly 18% of those sequences being non-productive. Rather than using new phenotypic data, the later analysis identified candidate immune exposures from TCR beta sequences and from how often those sequences occurred across donors. The full study reports these points: A later analysis reported that several top co-occurrence clusters appeared linked to parvovirus B19, influenza, CMV and Epstein-Barr virus. Linkage disequilibrium might explain the correlated functional status among segregating V segments, but an unknown experimental factor could not be excluded. An association between a missense DCLRE1C variant and V-gene and J-gene trimming of TCR beta chains was found in a later genetic analysis and replicated in an independent cohort. A cluster of highly shared sequence variants was judged likely to represent a technical artifact of the sequencing pipeline. Most TCR sequences were observed very rarely across donors, whereas some public TCRs were present in many individuals. A later analysis associated about 18,000 TCR beta sequences with specific HLA alleles at a false discovery rate of 0.05. A further reported finding was that TCR beta sequences accurately predicted the HLA-A and HLA-B alleles for most subjects in the first cohort. Some IMGT-functional V segments, including TRBV6-2 and TRBV6-3, could not be told apart with the 87-base-pair reads, so those segments were excluded. In a later analysis, the rate of TCR association differed among HLA loci, with DRB1 alleles having the most associated TCRs and HLA-C alleles having the fewest. In this cohort, only TCR beta chains were sequenced, and detectable features were limited by the absence of alpha or paired-chain data. Compared with equally common non-associated chains, HLA-associated TCR beta chains in a later analysis were more clonally expanded and had lower generation probabilities. The presence/absence analyses assumed that sequencing depth was roughly uniform across donors, and that assumption may not be true. Because counts were too low, roughly 18 rarely observed V segments, including chromosome 9 orphons, were left out of the earlier analysis of approximately 500 of the donors. The classifier was reported to diagnose cytomegalovirus status with high specificity and sensitivity in both the original and validation cohorts. Most CMV-associated TCR beta chains appeared to be HLA-restricted in a later analysis, and the HLA associations seemed to be driven largely by CMV exposure. In an earlier analysis of approximately 590 of the donors, most TCR beta V segments were observed in productive rearrangements about 87% or about 30% of the time, broadly matching IMGT annotations. In the study, some 160 TCR beta chains were listed as associated with cytomegalovirus. For the cohort, immune exposure information was limited to CMV serostatus. A few of the identified cytomegalovirus-associated TCR beta chains were confirmed in vitro to be specific for cytomegalovirus antigens. According to the authors, the approach could potentially be generalized to other disease states and immunological phenotypes. When HLA alleles, especially DR and DQ, strongly co-occurred, TCR associations were difficult to assign to individual alleles. According to a later genetic analysis, donors in an Asian-associated ancestry cluster had fewer N-insertions in productive TCRs than the roughly 670-donor mean. Because HLA typing was missing for some donors at each locus, association tests included only the typed subset.

On this clone itself: No antigen is known for it.

Receptor libraries were prepared by the immunoSEQ multiplex PCR assay. The multiplex PCR relied on a mix of 60 forward primers for TCR Vbeta segments and 13 reverse primers for TCR Jbeta segments. The CDR3 region of rearranged TCR beta genes was amplified from genomic DNA by a multiplex PCR assay. On the Illumina HiSeq System, the amplified TCR beta libraries were sequenced as 87-base-pair reads. The original pipeline was this. Across the 500 to 700 repertoires, a later analysis counted some 81 million unique TCR beta chains, 9.5 million to 12 million of which were shared by at least two donors. A nearest-neighbor algorithm error-corrected the raw reads and collapsed the reads into unique sequences, merging closely related sequences to remove PCR and sequencing errors. V, D and J gene segments were assigned by aligning CDR3 sequences to IMGT reference sequences. For a sequence to be retained, at least a six-nucleotide match to both a V gene segment and a J gene segment was required. A rearrangement was called productive if the CDR3 had no stop codons and remained in frame with V and J, and every other rearrangement was called non-productive. Following IMGT convention, CDR3 was defined as the stretch from the second conserved V-encoded cysteine to the conserved J-encoded phenylalanine. Sequences without an unambiguous match to a single V gene segment were excluded from the earlier analysis of a few hundred of the donors. An earlier analysis of approximately 590 of the donors classified V segments as functional when productive rearrangements were above 56.7% and as segregating when the standard deviation between donors was above 5%. A statistical classification framework was built for diagnosing cytomegalovirus status from the catalog of TCR beta chain sequences. In a later analysis, TCR nucleotide sequences were compared against IMGT/GENE-DB human TR gene sequences so that V and J genes could be assigned. A later analysis assigned CDR3 sequences and most-parsimonious VDJ recombination scenarios with the TCRdist pipeline. In a later analysis, each TCR beta chain was defined by its CDR3 amino acid sequence together with its V-gene family, and reads without a unique V-gene family were excluded. A later analysis removed 550 to 650 highly shared, low-generation-probability nucleotide sequences to deal with suspected cross-contamination and a sequencing artifact. In a later analysis, a clonal expansion index was calculated for each public chain from normalized within-repertoire ranks of inferred template counts. A later analysis computed generation probabilities with a VDJ recombination model fitted to out-of-frame rearrangements, and checked the results against IGoR. Hypergeometric tests were used in a later analysis to score TCR-TCR, TCR-HLA and TCR-CMV co-occurrence, with a repertoire-size bias correction applied to the TCR pairs. In a later analysis, false discovery rates were estimated by permuting HLA or CMV assignments 20 times. In a later analysis, co-occurring TCRs were grouped using DBSCAN, with TCRdist sequence similarity added in when clustering inside HLA-allele-positive subsets. Co-occurrence clustering excluded repertoires with fewer than 30,000 or more than 120,000 public chains, plus five with anomalous nucleotide sharing. In its TCRdb copy, this immuneACCESS table keeps in-frame sequences only and misses some clones. Where compared with another copy, unresolved V genes explain less than half of these, and the others have no known cause. For V, J and clone size, that table is used; D and trimming come from the DNA. This sample's table contains 95,000 to 150,000 clones. The ten largest clones take up over 0.8% of the sample.

In total, 500 to 700 healthy bone marrow donors made up the cohort. At the time of sampling, all cohort members were nominally healthy, though unrecorded immune exposures were likely present. The donor was CMV seronegative and was included in the group of a few hundred seronegative cohort members. Every donor gave a peripheral blood sample, and the peripheral blood mononuclear cells from that sample were used for TCR beta sequencing. The Qiagen DNeasy Blood Extraction Kit was used to extract genomic DNA from the blood cell samples. From the cysteine through the phenylalanine, the CDR3 covers 17 amino acids. Left in the record is the CDR3 DNA by itself, 51 bases read in frame from the first base. The germline V gene encodes CDR1 SGHRS and CDR2 YFSETQ. The junction shows trimming of 7 bases on V and 10 bases on J, and the gene matches do not reach 20 bases of it.

Sequencing input: PBMCs. The sequence was collected from a man aged 18 to 29 in good health and CMV-seronegative. Rearrangement joined TRBV5-1 to TRBJ2-1, with 10 junctional bases fitting TRBD2. In nucleotide form, the sequence is TGCGCCAGCTCTCCTCGCCCCCCAGCGGGGGGGGTTGGGGAGCAGTTCTTC. Its protein is CASSPRPPAGGVGEQFF.